This T cell receptor (beta chain) was captured in a study of blood T cell repertoires in COVID-19. Across the study: Samples representing acute and convalescent COVID-19 were sourced from the United States, Italy and Spain. The analysed material was cDNA or gDNA that came from T cells, B-cell-depleted T cells, or PBMCs.

Participants, about 18 to 90 years old, spanned 24 US areas. Cohorts were assigned according to the clinical history that participants reported. Per germline, CDR1 ENHRY and CDR2 SYGVKD. Unmatched junction bases numbered 7, after V lost 2 bases and J lost 4 bases. This CDR3 comprises 17 residues. Assay: immunoSEQ multiplex PCR; the TCRdb copy retains only in-frame clones and omits some. The repertoire includes around 280,000 clones, 90% of them detected once, and about 1.7% sits in the top ten. This clonotype was sampled from a woman aged 18-35 years with acute COVID-19. The chain employs TRBV10-3 and TRBJ2-1; 11 nucleotides align to TRBD2. Sequenced sample: PBMCs or T cells enriched from blood (not recorded which). CDR3 sequence: CAISEGLAGLGYNEQFF. For the CDR3, the DNA is TGTGCCATCAGTGAGGGACTAGCGGGCCTGGGGTACAATGAGCAGTTCTTC.